This TCR beta chain appears in the sequencing data of a study of read filtering for tumor transcriptome and immune sequencing. As for the study in general: Whole-transcriptome libraries were prepared after DNase treatment.

This clonotype showed up many times. Its antigen is as yet unknown. Findings and limits, study-wide: In IR-seq, single-read clonotypes were about 80% of clonotypes but about 3.5% of reads.

The CDR3 has 13 residues. Trimming shortened V by 0 bases and J by 3 bases, and 5 bases separated the two germline ends. Germline lookup yields CDR1 LGHDT and CDR2 YNNKEL (reference sequence). From approximately 430 ng of RNA, a library with molecular barcoded alpha/delta and beta/gamma adaptors was made. One entry per CDR3 protein results from TCRdb running MiXCR on the reads. The sample contains about 35,000 distinct CDR3 sequences, roughly an eighth of which appear only once. The receptor was derived from a donor aged 40 or older with multiple myeloma. The chain has TRBV3-1 and TRBJ2-5; D uncertain. Source material: a population of CD138-negative cells sorted from bone marrow. The CDR3 nucleotides are TGTGCCAGCAGCCAAGATACAGAAGAGACCCAGTACTTC. As protein: CASSQDTEETQYF.